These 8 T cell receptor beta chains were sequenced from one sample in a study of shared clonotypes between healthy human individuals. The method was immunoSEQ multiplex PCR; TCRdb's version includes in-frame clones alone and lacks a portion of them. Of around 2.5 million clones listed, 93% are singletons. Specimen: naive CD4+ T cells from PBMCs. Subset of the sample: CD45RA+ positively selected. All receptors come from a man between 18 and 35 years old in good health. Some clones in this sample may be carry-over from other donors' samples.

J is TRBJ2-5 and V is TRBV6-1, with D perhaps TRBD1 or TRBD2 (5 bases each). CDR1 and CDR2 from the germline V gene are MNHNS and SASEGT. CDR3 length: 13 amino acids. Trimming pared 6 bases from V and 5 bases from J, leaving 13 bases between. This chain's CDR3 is CASRRGVVETQYF. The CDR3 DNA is TGTGCCAGCAGGCGAGGGGTTGTGGAGACCCAGTACTTC.

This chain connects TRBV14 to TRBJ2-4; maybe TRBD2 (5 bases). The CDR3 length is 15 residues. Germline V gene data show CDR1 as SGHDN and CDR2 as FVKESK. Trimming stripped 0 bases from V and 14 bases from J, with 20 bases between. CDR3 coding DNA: TGTGCCAGCAGCCAAGATAGGGCAGGAGGTCCACCAAAGTACTTC. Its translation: CASSQDRAGGPPKYF.

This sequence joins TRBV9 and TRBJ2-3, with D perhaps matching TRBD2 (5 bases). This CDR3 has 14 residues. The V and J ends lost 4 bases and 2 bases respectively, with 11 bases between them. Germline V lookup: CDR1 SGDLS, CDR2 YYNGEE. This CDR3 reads CASSFGENTDTQYF. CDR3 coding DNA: TGTGCCAGCAGCTTCGGGGAGAACACAGATACGCAGTATTTT. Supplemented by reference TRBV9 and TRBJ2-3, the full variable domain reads DSGVTQTPKHLITATGQRVTLRCSPRSGDLSVYWYQQSLDQGLQFLIQYYNGEERAKGNILERFSAQQFPDLHSELNLSSLELGDSALYFCASSFGENTDTQYFGPGTRLTVL.

The CDR3 is CASSLGGQGRGKLFF. In DNA form, the CDR3 reads TGCGCCAGCAGCTTAGGGGGACAGGGAAGGGGAAAACTGTTTTTT. J is TRBJ1-4 and V is TRBV5-1, with TRBD1 matching 9 bases. Germline values: CDR1 SGHRS, CDR2 YFSETQ. V gave up 2 bases and J gave up 10 bases; unmatched junction bases: 9. The CDR3 consists of 15 residues.

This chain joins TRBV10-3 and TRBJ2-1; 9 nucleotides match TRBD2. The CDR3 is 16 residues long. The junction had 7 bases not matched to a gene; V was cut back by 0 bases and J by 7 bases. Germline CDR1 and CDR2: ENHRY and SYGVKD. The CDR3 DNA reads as TGTGCCATCAGTGAGTCTCGGCGGGAGGGCCTTAATGAGCAGTTCTTC. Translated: CAISESRREGLNEQFF.

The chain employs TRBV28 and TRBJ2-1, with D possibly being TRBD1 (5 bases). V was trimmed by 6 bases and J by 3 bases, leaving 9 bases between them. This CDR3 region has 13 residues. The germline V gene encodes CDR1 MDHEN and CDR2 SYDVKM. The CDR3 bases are TGTGCCAGCAGCGTAGGGGTCTACAATGAGCAGTTCTTC. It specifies CASSVGVYNEQFF.

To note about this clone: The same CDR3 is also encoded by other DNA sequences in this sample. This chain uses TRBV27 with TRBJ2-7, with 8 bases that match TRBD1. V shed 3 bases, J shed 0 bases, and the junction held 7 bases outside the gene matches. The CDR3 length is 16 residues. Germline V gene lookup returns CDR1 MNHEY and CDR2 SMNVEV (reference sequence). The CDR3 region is CASSLPRDRPSYEQYF. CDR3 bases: TGTGCCAGCAGTTTGCCCAGGGACAGGCCCTCCTACGAGCAGTACTTC.

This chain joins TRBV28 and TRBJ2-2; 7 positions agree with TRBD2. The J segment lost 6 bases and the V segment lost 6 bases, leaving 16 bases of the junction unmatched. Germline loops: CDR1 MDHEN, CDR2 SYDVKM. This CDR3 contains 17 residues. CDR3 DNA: TGTGCCAGCAGCTTGGGGGAAGCGGGACCAAAAGCCGGGGAGCTGTTTTTT. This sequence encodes CASSLGEAGPKAGELFF.